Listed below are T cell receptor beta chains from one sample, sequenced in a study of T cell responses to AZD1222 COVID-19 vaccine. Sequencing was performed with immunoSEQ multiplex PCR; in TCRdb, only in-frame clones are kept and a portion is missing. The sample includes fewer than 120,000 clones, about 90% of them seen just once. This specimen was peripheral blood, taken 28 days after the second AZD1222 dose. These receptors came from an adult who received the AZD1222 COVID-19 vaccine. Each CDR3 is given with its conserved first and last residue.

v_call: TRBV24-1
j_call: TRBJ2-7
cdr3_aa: CATSPVAGQGRSPYYEQYF

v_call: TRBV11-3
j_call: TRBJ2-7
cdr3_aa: CASSLATGVGTHEQYF

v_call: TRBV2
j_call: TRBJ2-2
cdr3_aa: CATPRRAGGLGLFF

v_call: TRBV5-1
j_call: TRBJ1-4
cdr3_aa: CASSGAGEKLFF

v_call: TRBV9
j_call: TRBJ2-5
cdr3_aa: CASSGTGGVGETQYF

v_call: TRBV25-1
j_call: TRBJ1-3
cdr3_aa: CATRGQTGNTIYF

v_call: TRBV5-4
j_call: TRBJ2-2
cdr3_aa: CASSFGANTGELFF

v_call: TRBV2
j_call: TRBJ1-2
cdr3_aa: CASTLKGEANYGYTF

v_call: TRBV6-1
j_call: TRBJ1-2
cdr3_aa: CASSEVLGGYGYTF

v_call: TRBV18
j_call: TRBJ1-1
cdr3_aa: CASSPTEMNTEAFF

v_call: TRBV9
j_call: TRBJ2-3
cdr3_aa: CASSVQGADTQYF

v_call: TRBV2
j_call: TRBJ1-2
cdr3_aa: CASSTRGIYGYTF

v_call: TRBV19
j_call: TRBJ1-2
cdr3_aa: CASRATAPGSGYTF

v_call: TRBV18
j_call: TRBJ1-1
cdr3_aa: CASSRDRKNTEAFF

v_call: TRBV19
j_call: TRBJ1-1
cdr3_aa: CASSVGGSTEAFF

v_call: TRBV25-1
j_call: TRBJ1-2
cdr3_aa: CASSEWEGTVDGYTF

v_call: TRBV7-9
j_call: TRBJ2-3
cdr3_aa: CASSLEGGTTDTQYF

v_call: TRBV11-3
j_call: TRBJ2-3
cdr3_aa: CASSFSGGAGDTQYF

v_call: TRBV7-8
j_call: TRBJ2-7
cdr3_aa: CASSFTGTRYEQYF

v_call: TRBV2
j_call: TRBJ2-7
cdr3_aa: CASSESSLSYEQYF

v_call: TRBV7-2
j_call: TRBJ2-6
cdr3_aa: CASSQTGAGANVLTF

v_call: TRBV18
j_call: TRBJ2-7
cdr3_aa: CASSPPGPGYDEQYF